This T cell receptor (beta chain) originates from a study of blood T cell repertoires in COVID-19 (dated by TCRdb to 2020 to 2021). At the level of the whole study: Collaborator samples came from the United States, Italy and Spain and covered acute and convalescent phases of COVID-19. The sample metadata nearly always contained a de-identified subject ID, COVID-19 status, age in years and sex. The material from the prospective study consisted of cDNA or gDNA derived from T cells, B-cell-depleted T cells, or PBMCs. Samples were obtained from the ongoing ImmuneRACE study (first 160 participants) and from approximately 1,200 subjects provided by 6 global collaborators. Where available, HLA class I and class II types were obtained from metadata supplied by the sample provider rather than from assay-based typing. The dataset comprised deeply sampled blood TCRbeta repertoires from subjects exposed to, actively infected with, or recovered from COVID-19. A freely available public database, intended as a resource for researchers studying the immune response to SARS-CoV-2, is where the repertoires were released. What the work shows at the level of the full study, not this receptor alone: Clinical and demographic metadata were provided uncurated, with the amount varying by source and participant.

About this clone itself: Which antigen it targets is not known. No much larger clonotype is one base removed from it; base qualities were not supplied.

The CDR3 has 15 amino acids, counting the end cysteine and phenylalanine. Only the CDR3 DNA is retained, 45 bases long and in frame from the first base. CDR1 and CDR2, per the germline V gene, are MGHDK and SYGVNS. The V end gives up 3 bases and the J end 3 bases, leaving 3 bases in the junction not matched to a gene. TCRbeta CDR3 regions were amplified from genomic DNA using the immunoSEQ Assay, a bias-controlled multiplex PCR. From the authors' description of their analysis: Within the assay, amplification of reference gene primers was used to estimate how many nucleated cells each sample contained. To quantify the absolute abundance of each unique TCRbeta CDR3 rearrangement, sequence reads were collapsed and filtered. For each sample, productive Simpson clonality was calculated as the square root of Simpson's diversity index over productive rearrangements. TCRdb obtained this table from immuneACCESS and retained in-frame rearrangements with V and J assigned. These tables miss some clones; where compared with another copy, unresolved V genes account for less than half of the shortfall, and the remainder is unexplained. Clonal size and the V and J genes are those of that table, whereas D and trimming came from the DNA. For this sample the table gives around 200,000 clones, of which 86% were detected only once. The ten largest make up about 4.7% of the sample.

Participants in the prospective study were aged roughly 18 to 95 years, lived in approximately 26 United States geographic areas, and enrolled through a virtual design. Cohort assignment in the prospective study relied on participant-reported clinical history from a screening survey and a study questionnaire. Exposed participants had been in contact with someone with a PCR-confirmed or clinician-diagnosed COVID-19 case within 2 weeks of study entry. In the prospective study, mobile phlebotomists collected whole blood, serum and a nasopharyngeal or oropharyngeal swab from each participant. Participants in the prospective study had the option to provide additional blood draws and questionnaires over an approximately two-month period. Before DNA extraction, blood samples from the prospective study were shipped at room temperature or frozen.

The sequence was obtained from a woman in her 30s who had been exposed to COVID-19. The sample taken for sequencing was PBMCs or T cells enriched from blood (not recorded which). The chain joins TRBV25-1 to TRBJ1-4; 8 bases in the junction line up with TRBD1. At the DNA level, the sequence is TGTGCCAGCAGTGACCAGACAGGGGCTAATGAAAAACTGTTTTTT. Its product reads: CASSDQTGANEKLFF. With the portions outside the CDR3 filled from the reference TRBV25-1 and TRBJ1-4 genes, the complete variable region becomes EADIYQTPRYLVIGTGKKITLECSQTMGHDKMYWYQQDPGMELHLIHYSYGVNSTEKGDLSSESTVSRIRTEHFPLTLESARPSHTSQYLCASSDQTGANEKLFFGSGTQLSVL.